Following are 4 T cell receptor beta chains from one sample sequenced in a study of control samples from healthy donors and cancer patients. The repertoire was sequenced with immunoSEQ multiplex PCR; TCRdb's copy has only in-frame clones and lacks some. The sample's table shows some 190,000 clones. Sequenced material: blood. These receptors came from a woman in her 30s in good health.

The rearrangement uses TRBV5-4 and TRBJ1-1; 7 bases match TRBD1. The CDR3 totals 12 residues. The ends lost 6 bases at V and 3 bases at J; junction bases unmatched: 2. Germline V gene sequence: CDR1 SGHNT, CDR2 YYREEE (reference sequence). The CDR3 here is CASTGGDTEAFF. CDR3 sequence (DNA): TGTGCCAGCACAGGGGGGGACACTGAAGCTTTCTTT.

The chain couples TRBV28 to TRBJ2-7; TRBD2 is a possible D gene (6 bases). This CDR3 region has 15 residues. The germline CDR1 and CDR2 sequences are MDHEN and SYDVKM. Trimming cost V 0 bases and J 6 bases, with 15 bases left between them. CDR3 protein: CASSLWELRAGEQYF. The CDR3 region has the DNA TGTGCCAGCAGTTTATGGGAGCTCCGAGCGGGCGAGCAGTACTTC.

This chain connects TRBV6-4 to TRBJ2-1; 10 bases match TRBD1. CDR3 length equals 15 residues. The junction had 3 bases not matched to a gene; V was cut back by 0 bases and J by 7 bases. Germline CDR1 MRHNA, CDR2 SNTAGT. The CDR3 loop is CASSDSDRGPNEQFF. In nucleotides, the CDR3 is TGTGCCAGCAGTGACTCTGACAGGGGGCCGAATGAGCAGTTCTTC.

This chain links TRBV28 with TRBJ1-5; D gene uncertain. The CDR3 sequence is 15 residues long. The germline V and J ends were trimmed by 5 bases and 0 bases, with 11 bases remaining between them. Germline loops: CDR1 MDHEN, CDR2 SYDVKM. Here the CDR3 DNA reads TGTGCCAGCAGTACCCTAGGAAATAGCAATCAGCCCCAGCATTTT. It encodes CASSTLGNSNQPQHF.